This T cell receptor (beta chain) was sequenced in a study of blood T cell repertoires in COVID-19. Overall study: The analysed material was cDNA or gDNA that came from T cells, B-cell-depleted T cells, or PBMCs.

Germline loops: CDR1 SNHLY, CDR2 FYNNEI. V was pared by 6 bases and J by 4 bases, with 18 bases between. This CDR3 region has 15 residues. Which cohort a participant joined came from the clinical history participants gave. Symptom resolution, clearance, or two negative PCRs marked the recovered donors of Cohort 3. This clone was picked up one time. As originally analysed: Nucleated cell counts were estimated from reference gene primer amplification. Sequencing was performed with immunoSEQ multiplex PCR; in TCRdb, only in-frame clones are kept and a portion is missing. V and J calls and clone size come straight from that table; D and trimming were deduced from the DNA. The sample contains under 300,000 clones, 80% to 95% of which appear only once.

The material sequenced was PBMCs or T cells enriched from blood (not recorded which). The chain uses TRBV2 and TRBJ2-5; TRBD2 might be the D (7 bases). The clonotype was recovered from a woman younger than 35 who had recovered from COVID-19. CDR3 sequence reads: CASSAGLGGRETQYF. The CDR3 coding sequence is TGTGCCAGCAGCGCCGGTCTCGGGGGGCGAGAGACCCAGTACTTC.